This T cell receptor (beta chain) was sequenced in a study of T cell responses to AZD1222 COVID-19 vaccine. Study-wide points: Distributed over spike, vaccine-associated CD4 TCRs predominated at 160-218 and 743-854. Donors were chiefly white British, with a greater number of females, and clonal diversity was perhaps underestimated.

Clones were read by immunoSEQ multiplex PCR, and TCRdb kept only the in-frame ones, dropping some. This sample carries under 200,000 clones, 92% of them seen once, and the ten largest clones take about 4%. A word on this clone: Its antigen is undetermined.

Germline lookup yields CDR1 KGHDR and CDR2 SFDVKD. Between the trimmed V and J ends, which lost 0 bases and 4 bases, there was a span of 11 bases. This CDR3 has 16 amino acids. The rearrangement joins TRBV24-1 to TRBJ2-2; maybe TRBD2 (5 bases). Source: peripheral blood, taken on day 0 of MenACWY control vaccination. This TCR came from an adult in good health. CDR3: CATSDLWKGGTGELFF. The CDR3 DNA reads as TGTGCCACCAGTGATTTGTGGAAAGGAGGCACCGGGGAGCTGTTTTTT.